Listed below are T cell receptor beta chains from one sample, sequenced in a study of T cell responses to AZD1222 COVID-19 vaccine. Method: immunoSEQ multiplex PCR; TCRdb's copy keeps in-frame clones and lacks some. The data hold about 24,000 clones, with approximately 86% observed a single time. Source: peripheral blood, taken 28 days after the second AZD1222 dose. Receptor source: an adult who received the AZD1222 COVID-19 vaccine. CDR3s leave out the opening cysteine and the closing phenylalanine or tryptophan. The order of the fields is V gene, CDR3 protein.

TRBV19 ASSASSQPQH
TRBV2 ASSESGDYYGYT
TRBV15 ATSINSNYGYT
TRBV11-3 ASSPGQGTYNEQF
TRBV5-4 ASSLERSPQETQY
TRBV9 ASSEGSSYEQY
TRBV9 ASSSPGAKDTGELF
TRBV7-2 ASSWTSRVQARPGELF
TRBV15 ATSRGTRGYDETQY
TRBV7-9 ASRPRADTGELF
TRBV18 ASSYQETQY
TRBV27 ASSSQDQPQH
TRBV6-5 ASTLLRRNTEAF
TRBV25-1 AVGLAGVETQY
TRBV11-2 ASSPRQGARETQY
TRBV6-6 ASGEGGQSYEQY
TRBV27 ASTRLAGGLARDTQY
TRBV7-3 ASSLRGRDSPLH
TRBV6-1 ASSEVDNYEQY
TRBV28 ASGIETDAF
TRBV30 AWRRQIRYGYT
TRBV3-1/TRBV3-2 ASSLGQGVYNEQF
TRBV18 ASSPGTQETQY
TRBV11-3 ASSSQGAGNTIY
TRBV28 ASMGPNTGELF
TRBV10-3 AISERKDSYEQY
TRBV6-6 ASRVGQGGNEQF
TRBV5-1 ASREQVQETQY
TRBV15 ATSRDLGAGAYEQY
TRBV20-1 SASARGTYEQY
TRBV27 ASSDRGIGSPLH
TRBV6-2/TRBV6-3 ASSYGDTQY
TRBV30 AWSGQIPPLH
TRBV9 ASSVAGDRGETEAF
TRBV7-3 ASSSPAPYEQY
TRBV19 ASTLWSSYGYT
TRBV6-5 ALQVGGTNVLT
TRBV5-1 ASSSGQYTEAF